The rows below give T cell receptor beta chains drawn from one sample of a study of synovial regulatory T cells in juvenile arthritis. Assay: immunoSEQ multiplex PCR; the TCRdb copy retains only in-frame clones and omits some. This table lists just under 10,000 clones. The sample comprised Treg cells from blood. Receptors originate from a donor between 2 and 29 years old with juvenile idiopathic arthritis. Each CDR3 is given with its conserved first and last residue. The order of the fields is J gene, V gene, CDR3 length, CDR3 protein.

TRBJ1-2 | TRBV2 | 11 | CASSAEDNYTF
TRBJ1-4 | TRBV5-1 | 17 | CASSLGRDRGRNEKLFF
TRBJ2-1 | TRBV28 | 14 | CALGGAGGYNEQFF
TRBJ1-2 | TRBV19 | 13 | CASSMRREDGYTF
TRBJ1-1 | TRBV6-5 | 13 | CASSVERNTEAFF
TRBJ1-3 | TRBV5-5 | 17 | CASSPLGGTSPGNTIYF
TRBJ1-1 | TRBV4-3 | 13 | CASSRRTGTEAFF
TRBJ2-7 | TRBV10-3 | 15 | CAIRGSREGTSKQYF
TRBJ1-5 | TRBV15 | 13 | CATSRDRGQPQHF
TRBJ1-5 | TRBV19 | 14 | CASSIALSNQPQHF